This entry lists 18 T cell receptor beta chains sequenced from one sample in a study of blood T cells in healthy people across ages. The use of a sample-barcoded 5' primer and a J-beta primer mix characterized a second PCR of about 6 to 12 cycles. From the 5' RACE reads, TCRdb called clonotypes with MiXCR, one entry per CDR3 protein. Counted here are 780,000 or so distinct CDR3 sequences, 45% to 70% occurring once; the ten biggest clones make up roughly 26%. The sequenced sample consisted of blood. The receptors were gathered from a middle-aged man in good health.

The V gene is TRBV20-1, the J gene TRBJ2-5; the match to TRBD2 covers 10 bases. The CDR3 consists of 15 residues. Germline V gene data show CDR1 as DFQATT and CDR2 as SNEGSKA (reference sequence). Unmatched junction bases numbered 8, after V lost 2 bases and J lost 5 bases. DNA of the CDR3: TGCAGTGCTAGATCTCCTAGCGGGAGTCAGGAGACCCAGTACTTC. This gives the protein CSARSPSGSQETQYF.

The chain couples TRBV10-3 to TRBJ2-2; D possibly corresponds to TRBD1 (6 bases). The V end was cut by 7 bases, the J end by 3 bases, with 15 bases between. CDR3 length: 15 amino acids. Germline-derived CDR1 and CDR2 are ENHRY and SYGVKD. CDR3 DNA sequence: TGTGCCATCACCCAACAGGGTTTGGACACCGGGGAGCTGTTTTTT. It codes for CAITQQGLDTGELFF.

The gene calls are TRBV4-2 and TRBJ2-7, with D unclear. The CDR3 covers 16 residues. Germline V gene lookup returns CDR1 LGHNA and CDR2 YNFKEQ. The V and J ends lost 1 base and 2 bases respectively, with 15 bases between them. CDR3 nucleotides: TGTGCCAGCAGCCAAGCAGCCAGCCTTGGTACCTACGAGCAGTACTTC. It yields the protein CASSQAASLGTYEQYF.

The V call is TRBV14, the J call TRBJ2-5, with 7 bases aligning to TRBD1. CDR1 is SGHDN, CDR2 FVKESK, per germline. The CDR3 is 15 amino acids. V lost 4 bases to trimming and J lost 4 bases; unmatched junction nucleotides: 9. CDR3 nucleotide sequence: TGTGCCAGCAGCCGACTGACAGGGCCTGGAGAGACCCAGTACTTC. This encodes CASSRLTGPGETQYF.

The chain has TRBV5-1 and TRBJ2-7, with D perhaps matching TRBD1 or TRBD2 (5 bases each). This CDR3 has 15 residues. Germline V gene lookup returns CDR1 SGHRS and CDR2 YFSETQ. V lost 0 bases, J lost 0 bases, and 10 bases lay in between. Here the CDR3 DNA reads TGCGCCAGCAGCTTGGAGGGGACCTTCTCCTACGAGCAGTACTTC. Residues: CASSLEGTFSYEQYF.

The chain is built from TRBV12-3 or TRBV12-4 and TRBJ2-7; no definite D call. The assigned J gene may be wrong: the sequence end matches TRBJ2-5 better. This CDR3 spans 16 amino acids. CDR3 in amino acids: CASSLAWAREAETQYF. The CDR3 nucleotides are TGTGCCAGCAGTTTAGCTTGGGCGAGAGAGGCAGAGACCCAGTACTTC.

The J gene is TRBJ1-5, the V gene TRBV12-3 or TRBV12-4; unclear D gene. The CDR3 covers 14 residues. Deletions cut 6 bases from V and 0 bases from J, with 9 bases between. CDR3 residues: CASRFGYSNQPQHF. In DNA, the CDR3 is TGTGCCAGCAGATTCGGGTATAGCAATCAGCCCCAGCATTTT.

This CDR3 is CASKTGQEEQYF. CDR3 in DNA: TGTGCCAGCAAAACGGGGCAGGAAGAGCAGTACTTC. The rearrangement links TRBV28 to TRBJ2-7; tentatively, D is TRBD1 or TRBD2 (5 bases each). V was cut by 7 bases and J by 7 bases, with 14 bases left in between. CDR3 size: 12 residues. Germline loops: CDR1 MDHEN, CDR2 SYDVKM.

The chain carries TRBV6-2 or TRBV6-3 and TRBJ2-3; D unclear. The CDR3 sequence is 17 residues long. Per the germline V gene, CDR1 is MNHEY and CDR2 is SVGEGT. V lost 6 bases, J lost 4 bases, and 23 bases lay in between. CDR3 region: CASRGDPTLLRADTQYF. As DNA, the CDR3 is TGTGCCAGCAGAGGAGACCCAACCCTTCTTCGGGCAGATACGCAGTATTTT.

The V and J genes are TRBV7-6 and TRBJ2-3, with 10 bases matching TRBD1. This CDR3 region has 15 residues. Looked up from germline, CDR1 is SGHVS and CDR2 is FNYEAQ. J was trimmed by 3 bases and V by 8 bases; bases with no gene match: 8. The CDR3 DNA sequence: TGTGCCAGCCTTGCAGGGACAGGGGCGACAGATACGCAGTATTTT. This gives the protein CASLAGTGATDTQYF.

This clonotype appeared a few times. The chain combines TRBV12-3 or TRBV12-4 with TRBJ2-3; D gene ambiguous. The CDR3 length is 13 residues. The germline V and J ends were trimmed by 1 base and 6 bases, with 8 bases remaining between them. Here the CDR3 reads CASSLGGRDTQYF. CDR3 bases: TGTGCCAGCAGTTTAGGAGGAAGGGATACGCAGTATTTT.

This clonotype appeared once. DNA of the CDR3: TGTGCCAGTAGTATAGGAGACAGGCTCGGCGAGCAGTACTTC. Its protein product is CASSIGDRLGEQYF. The chain has TRBV19 and TRBJ2-4; possible D gene TRBD1, 6 bases. TRBJ2-7 explains the end of the DNA better; the J call may be wrong. Germline values: CDR1 LNHDA, CDR2 SQIVND (reference sequence). The CDR3 contains 14 residues.

The chain joins TRBV11-3 to TRBJ2-1, with 10 bases identical to TRBD2. V was pared by 1 base and J by 2 bases, with 2 bases of the junction left unmatched. Germline V lookup: CDR1 SGHNT, CDR2 YENEEA. The CDR3 is made up of 16 amino acids. Written as DNA, the CDR3 is TGTGCCAGCAGCTTAGGGACTAGCGGACCCTACAATGAGCAGTTCTTC. Protein sequence: CASSLGTSGPYNEQFF. The complete variable domain, with remaining parts taken from reference TRBV11-3 and TRBJ2-1, reads EAGVVQSPRYKIIEKKQPVAFWCNPISGHNTLYWYLQNLGQGPELLIRYENEEAVDDSQLPKDRFSAERLKGVDSTLKIQPAELGDSAVYLCASSLGTSGPYNEQFFGPGTRLTVL.

The genes are TRBV20-1 and TRBJ2-3; the match to TRBD2 covers 8 bases. The CDR3 runs to 15 residues. Germline CDR1 reads DFQATT; CDR2 reads SNEGSKA (reference sequence). V shed 3 bases and J 1 base; nucleotides not matched to a gene: 6. CDR3 nucleotides: TGCAGTGCTAGTGCCCAAGCGGGGGGCACAGATACGCAGTATTTT. Its translation is CSASAQAGGTDTQYF.

The chain links TRBV7-9 to TRBJ1-6; D is uncertain. Trimming shortened V by 5 bases and J by 10 bases, and 9 bases separated the two germline ends. Germline assignment: CDR1 SEHNR and CDR2 FQNEAQ (reference sequence). The CDR3 spans 12 residues. The CDR3 is CASSADLSPLHF. CDR3 bases: TGTGCCAGCAGCGCCGACTTATCACCCCTCCACTTT.

The CDR3 DNA reads as TGTGCCAGCAGCGTATCCCAAGCTAACTATGGCTACACCTTC. Translating gives CASSVSQANYGYTF. This chain uses TRBV9 with TRBJ1-2; the D is unclear. The germline CDR1 and CDR2 sequences are SGDLS and YYNGEE. This CDR3 has 14 residues. Between the trimmed V and J ends, which lost 1 base and 0 bases, there was a span of 7 bases.

This clonotype was seen a few times. The V and J genes are TRBV4-3 and TRBJ1-2; D perhaps matches TRBD1 (5 bases). Germline loops: CDR1 LGHNA, CDR2 YSLEER. The ends were cut back, 1 base at V and 4 bases at J, with 13 bases in the middle. This CDR3 region has 15 residues. For the CDR3, the DNA is TGCGCCAGCAGCCAAGTCTCCGGGGACGGCTATGGCTACACCTTC. Translation: CASSQVSGDGYGYTF.

This rearrangement joins TRBV5-1 to TRBJ1-1, with D uncertain. With 7 bases removed from V and 6 bases from J, the gap between germline ends came to 22 bases. The CDR3 covers 15 residues. Germline lookup yields CDR1 SGHRS and CDR2 YFSETQ. DNA of the CDR3: TGCGCCAGCCGTGGGCAGAACCCCTTCGGAGCTGAAGCTTTCTTT. Translated, it gives CASRGQNPFGAEAFF.